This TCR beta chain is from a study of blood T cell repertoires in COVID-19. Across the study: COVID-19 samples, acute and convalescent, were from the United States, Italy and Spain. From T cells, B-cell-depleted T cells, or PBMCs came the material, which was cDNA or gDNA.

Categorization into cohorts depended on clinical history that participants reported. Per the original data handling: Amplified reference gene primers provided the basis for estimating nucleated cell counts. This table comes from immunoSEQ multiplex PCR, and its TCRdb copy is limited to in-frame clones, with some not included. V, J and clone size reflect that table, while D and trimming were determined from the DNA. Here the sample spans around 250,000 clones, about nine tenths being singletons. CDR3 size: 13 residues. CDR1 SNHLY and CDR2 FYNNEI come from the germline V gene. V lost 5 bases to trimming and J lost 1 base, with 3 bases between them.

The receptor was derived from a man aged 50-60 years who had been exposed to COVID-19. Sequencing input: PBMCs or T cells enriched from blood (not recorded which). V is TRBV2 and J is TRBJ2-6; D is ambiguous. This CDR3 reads CASSLSGANVLTF. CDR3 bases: TGTGCCAGCAGTCTTTCTGGGGCCAACGTCCTGACTTTC.